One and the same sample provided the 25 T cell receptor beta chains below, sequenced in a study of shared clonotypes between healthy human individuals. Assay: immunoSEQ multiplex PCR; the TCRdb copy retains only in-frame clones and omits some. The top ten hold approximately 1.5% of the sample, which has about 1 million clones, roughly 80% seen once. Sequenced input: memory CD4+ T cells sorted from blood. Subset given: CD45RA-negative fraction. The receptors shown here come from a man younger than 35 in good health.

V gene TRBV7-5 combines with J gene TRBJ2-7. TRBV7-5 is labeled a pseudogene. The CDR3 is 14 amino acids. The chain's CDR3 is CARSPMGPSYEQYF. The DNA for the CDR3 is TGTGCCAGAAGCCCAATGGGTCCATCCTACGAGCAGTACTTC.

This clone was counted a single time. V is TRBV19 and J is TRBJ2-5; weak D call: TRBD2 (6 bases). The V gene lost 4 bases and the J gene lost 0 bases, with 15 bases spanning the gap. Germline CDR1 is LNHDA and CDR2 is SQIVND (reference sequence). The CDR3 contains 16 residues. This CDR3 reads CASSTTRGKYQETQYF. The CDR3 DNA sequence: TGTGCCAGTAGTACCACTCGGGGGAAGTACCAAGAGACCCAGTACTTC. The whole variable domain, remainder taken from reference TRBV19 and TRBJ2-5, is DGGITQSPKYLFRKEGQNVTLSCEQNLNHDAMYWYRQDPGQGLRLIYYSQIVNDFQKGDIAEGYSVSREKKESFPLTVTSAQKNPTAFYLCASSTTRGKYQETQYFGPGTRLLVL.

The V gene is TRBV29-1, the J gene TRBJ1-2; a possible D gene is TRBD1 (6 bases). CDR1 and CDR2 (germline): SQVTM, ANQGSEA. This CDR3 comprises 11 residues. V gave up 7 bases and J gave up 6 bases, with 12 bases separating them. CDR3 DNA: TGCAGCGGAGGGGGGGCCAATGGCTACACCTTC. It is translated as CSGGGANGYTF. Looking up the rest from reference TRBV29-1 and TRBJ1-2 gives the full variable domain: SAVISQKPSRDICQRGTSLTIQCQVDSQVTMMFWYRQQPGQSLTLIATANQGSEATYESGFVIDKFPISRPNLTFSTLTVSNMSPEDSSIYLCSGGGANGYTFGSGTRLTVV.

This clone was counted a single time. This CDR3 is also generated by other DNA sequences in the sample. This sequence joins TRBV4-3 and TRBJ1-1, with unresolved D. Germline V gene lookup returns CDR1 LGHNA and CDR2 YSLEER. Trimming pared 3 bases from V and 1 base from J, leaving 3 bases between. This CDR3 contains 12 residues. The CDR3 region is CASSQRNTEAFF. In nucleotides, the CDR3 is TGCGCCAGCAGCCAGAGGAACACTGAAGCTTTCTTT.

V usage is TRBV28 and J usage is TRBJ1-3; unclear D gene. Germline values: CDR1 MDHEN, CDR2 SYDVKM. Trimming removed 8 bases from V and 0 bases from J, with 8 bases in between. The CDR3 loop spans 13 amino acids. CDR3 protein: CASPSSSGNTIYF. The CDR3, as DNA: TGTGCCAGCCCCAGCAGCTCTGGAAACACCATATATTTT. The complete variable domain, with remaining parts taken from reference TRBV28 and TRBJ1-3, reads DVKVTQSSRYLVKRTGEKVFLECVQDMDHENMFWYRQDPGLGLRLIYFSYDVKMKEKGDIPEGYSVSREKKERFSLILESASTNQTSMYLCASPSSSGNTIYFGEGSWLTVV.

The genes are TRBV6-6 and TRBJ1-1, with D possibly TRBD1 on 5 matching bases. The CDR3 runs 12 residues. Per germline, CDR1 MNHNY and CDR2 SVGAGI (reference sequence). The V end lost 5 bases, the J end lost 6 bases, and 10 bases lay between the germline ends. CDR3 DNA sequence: TGTGCCAGCAGTGTAATGGGGGCTGAAGCTTTCTTT. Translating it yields CASSVMGAEAFF.

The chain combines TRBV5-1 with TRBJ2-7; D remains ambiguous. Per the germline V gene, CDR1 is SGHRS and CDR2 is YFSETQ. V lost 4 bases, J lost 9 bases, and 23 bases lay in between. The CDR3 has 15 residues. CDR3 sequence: CASSERQGNLRGQYF. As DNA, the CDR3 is TGCGCCAGCAGCGAAAGACAAGGAAACCTACGAGGGCAGTACTTC.

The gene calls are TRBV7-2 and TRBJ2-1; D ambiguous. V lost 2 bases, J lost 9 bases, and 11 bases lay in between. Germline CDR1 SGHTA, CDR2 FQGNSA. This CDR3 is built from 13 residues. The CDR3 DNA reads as TGTGCCAGCAGCTTATCGTTAGTACGTGAGCAGTTCTTC. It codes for CASSLSLVREQFF.

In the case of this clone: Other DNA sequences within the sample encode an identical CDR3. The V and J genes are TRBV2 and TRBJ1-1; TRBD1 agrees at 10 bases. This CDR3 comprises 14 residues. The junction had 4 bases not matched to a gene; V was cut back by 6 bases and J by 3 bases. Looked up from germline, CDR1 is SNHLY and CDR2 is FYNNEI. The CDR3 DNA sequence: TGTGCCAGCAGCGGGACAGGGGTTTACACTGAAGCTTTCTTT. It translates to CASSGTGVYTEAFF.

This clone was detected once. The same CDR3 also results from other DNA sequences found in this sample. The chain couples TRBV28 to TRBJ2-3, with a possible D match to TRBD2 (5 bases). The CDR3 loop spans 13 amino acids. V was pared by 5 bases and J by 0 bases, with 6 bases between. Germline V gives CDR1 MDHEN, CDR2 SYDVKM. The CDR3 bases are TGTGCCAGCAGTGGGGAGAGCACAGATACGCAGTATTTT. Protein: CASSGESTDTQYF.

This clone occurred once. CDR3 sequence (DNA): TGTGCCAGCGGAATCCTCGGGACAGGGGCTGCCGGGGAGCTGTTTTTT. This gives the protein CASGILGTGAAGELFF. The chain uses TRBV28 and TRBJ2-2; 10 bases fit TRBD1. Germline V gene data show CDR1 as MDHEN and CDR2 as SYDVKM. The CDR3 sequence is 16 residues long. J gave up 6 bases and V 8 bases, and 12 bases lay outside the gene matches. Drawing the rest from reference TRBV28 and TRBJ2-2, the complete variable domain is DVKVTQSSRYLVKRTGEKVFLECVQDMDHENMFWYRQDPGLGLRLIYFSYDVKMKEKGDIPEGYSVSREKKERFSLILESASTNQTSMYLCASGILGTGAAGELFFGEGSRLTVL.

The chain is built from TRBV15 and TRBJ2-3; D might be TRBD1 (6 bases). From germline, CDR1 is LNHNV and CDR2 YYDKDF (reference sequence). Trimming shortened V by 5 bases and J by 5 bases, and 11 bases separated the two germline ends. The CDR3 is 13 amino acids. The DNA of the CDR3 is TGTGCCACCAGCCAGGGGTCCTTAGATACGCAGTATTTT. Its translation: CATSQGSLDTQYF.

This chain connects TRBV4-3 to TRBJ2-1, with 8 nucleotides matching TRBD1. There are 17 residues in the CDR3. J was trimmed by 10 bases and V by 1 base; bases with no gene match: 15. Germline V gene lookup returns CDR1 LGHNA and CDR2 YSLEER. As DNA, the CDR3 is TGCGCCAGCAGCCAAGGGTCAGGACAGGGCGGGGCGGGGGAGCAGTTCTTC. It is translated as CASSQGSGQGGAGEQFF.

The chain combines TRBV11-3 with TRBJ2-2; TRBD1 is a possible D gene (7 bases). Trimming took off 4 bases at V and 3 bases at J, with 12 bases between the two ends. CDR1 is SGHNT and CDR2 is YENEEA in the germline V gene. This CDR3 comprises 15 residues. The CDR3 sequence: CASSSRGEDTGELFF. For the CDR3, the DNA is TGTGCCAGCAGCTCCAGGGGGGAGGACACCGGGGAGCTGTTTTTT.

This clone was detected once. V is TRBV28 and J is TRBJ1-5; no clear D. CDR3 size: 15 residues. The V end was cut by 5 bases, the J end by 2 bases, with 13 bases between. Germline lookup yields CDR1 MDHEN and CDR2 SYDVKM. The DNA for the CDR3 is TGTGCCAGCAGTCCTTCTGAAAGCCGCAATCAGCCCCAGCATTTT. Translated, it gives CASSPSESRNQPQHF.

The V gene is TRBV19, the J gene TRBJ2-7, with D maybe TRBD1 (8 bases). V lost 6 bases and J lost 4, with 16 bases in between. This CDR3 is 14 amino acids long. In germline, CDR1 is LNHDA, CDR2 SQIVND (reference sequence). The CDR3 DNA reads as TGTGCCAGTAGCAGCGGGACAGGTGTGTACGAGCAGTACTTC. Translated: CASSSGTGVYEQYF.

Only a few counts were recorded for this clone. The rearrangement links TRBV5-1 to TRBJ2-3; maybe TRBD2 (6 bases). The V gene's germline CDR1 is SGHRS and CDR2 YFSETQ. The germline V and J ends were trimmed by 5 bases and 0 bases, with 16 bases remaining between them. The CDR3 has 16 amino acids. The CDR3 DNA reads TGCGCCAGCAGATATGGAGGGCAGGCAAGCACAGATACGCAGTATTTT. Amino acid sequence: CASRYGGQASTDTQYF. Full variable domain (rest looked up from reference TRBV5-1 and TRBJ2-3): KAGVTQTPRYLIKTRGQQVTLSCSPISGHRSVSWYQQTPGQGLQFLFEYFSETQRNKGNFPGRFSGRQFSNSRSEMNVSTLELGDSALYLCASRYGGQASTDTQYFGPGTRLTVL.

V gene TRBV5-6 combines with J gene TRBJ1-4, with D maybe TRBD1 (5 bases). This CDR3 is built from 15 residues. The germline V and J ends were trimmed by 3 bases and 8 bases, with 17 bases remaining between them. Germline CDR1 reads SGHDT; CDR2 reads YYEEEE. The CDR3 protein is CASSSWTQGYEKLFF. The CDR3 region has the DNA TGTGCCAGCAGCTCTTGGACTCAGGGTTACGAAAAACTGTTTTTT.

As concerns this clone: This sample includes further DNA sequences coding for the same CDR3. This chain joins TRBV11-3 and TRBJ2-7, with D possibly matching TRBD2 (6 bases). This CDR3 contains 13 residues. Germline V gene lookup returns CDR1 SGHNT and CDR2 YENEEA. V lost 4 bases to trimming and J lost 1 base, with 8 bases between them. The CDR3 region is CASSSGSSYEQYF. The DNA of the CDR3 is TGTGCCAGCAGCTCCGGGAGTTCCTACGAGCAGTACTTC. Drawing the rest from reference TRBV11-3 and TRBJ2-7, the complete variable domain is EAGVVQSPRYKIIEKKQPVAFWCNPISGHNTLYWYLQNLGQGPELLIRYENEEAVDDSQLPKDRFSAERLKGVDSTLKIQPAELGDSAVYLCASSSGSSYEQYFGPGTRLTVT.

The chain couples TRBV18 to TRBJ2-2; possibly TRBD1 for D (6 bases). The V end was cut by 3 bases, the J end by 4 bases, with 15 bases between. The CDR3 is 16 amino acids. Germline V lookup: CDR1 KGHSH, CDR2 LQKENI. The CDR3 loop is CASSPPQGRSTGELFF. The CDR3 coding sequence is TGTGCCAGCTCACCCCCCCAGGGGCGAAGCACCGGGGAGCTGTTTTTT.

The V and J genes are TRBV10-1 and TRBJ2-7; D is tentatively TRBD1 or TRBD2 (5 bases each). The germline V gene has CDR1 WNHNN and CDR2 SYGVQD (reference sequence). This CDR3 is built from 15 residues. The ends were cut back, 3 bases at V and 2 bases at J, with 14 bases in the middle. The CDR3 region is CASSDGAQGAYEQYF. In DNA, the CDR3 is TGCGCCAGCAGTGACGGGGCACAAGGGGCCTACGAGCAGTACTTC.

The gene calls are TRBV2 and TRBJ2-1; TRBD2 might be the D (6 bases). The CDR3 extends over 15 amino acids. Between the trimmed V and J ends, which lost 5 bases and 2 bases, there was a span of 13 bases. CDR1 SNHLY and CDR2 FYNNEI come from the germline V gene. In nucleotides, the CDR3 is TGTGCCAGCAGTTTGGGTGGGGGGACCTACAATGAGCAGTTCTTC. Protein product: CASSLGGGTYNEQFF.

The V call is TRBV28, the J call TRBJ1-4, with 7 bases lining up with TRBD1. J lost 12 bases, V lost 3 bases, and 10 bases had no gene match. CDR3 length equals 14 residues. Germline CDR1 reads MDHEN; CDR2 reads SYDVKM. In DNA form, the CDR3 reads TGTGCCAGCAGTTTTCTAACAAAAGGACAGGAACTGTTTTTT. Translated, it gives CASSFLTKGQELFF.

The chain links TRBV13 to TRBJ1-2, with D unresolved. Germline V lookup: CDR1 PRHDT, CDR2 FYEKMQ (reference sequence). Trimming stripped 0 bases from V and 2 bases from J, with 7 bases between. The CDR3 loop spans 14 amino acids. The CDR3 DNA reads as TGTGCCAGCAGCTTAGGACGGCAGAACTATGGCTACACCTTC. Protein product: CASSLGRQNYGYTF.

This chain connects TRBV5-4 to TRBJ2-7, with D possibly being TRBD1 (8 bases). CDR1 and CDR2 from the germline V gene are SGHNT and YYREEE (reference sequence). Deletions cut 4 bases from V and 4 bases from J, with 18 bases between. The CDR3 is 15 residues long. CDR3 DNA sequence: TGTGCCAGCAGCACAGGACAGGGAGGGTTTTACGAGCAGTACTTC. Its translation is CASSTGQGGFYEQYF.